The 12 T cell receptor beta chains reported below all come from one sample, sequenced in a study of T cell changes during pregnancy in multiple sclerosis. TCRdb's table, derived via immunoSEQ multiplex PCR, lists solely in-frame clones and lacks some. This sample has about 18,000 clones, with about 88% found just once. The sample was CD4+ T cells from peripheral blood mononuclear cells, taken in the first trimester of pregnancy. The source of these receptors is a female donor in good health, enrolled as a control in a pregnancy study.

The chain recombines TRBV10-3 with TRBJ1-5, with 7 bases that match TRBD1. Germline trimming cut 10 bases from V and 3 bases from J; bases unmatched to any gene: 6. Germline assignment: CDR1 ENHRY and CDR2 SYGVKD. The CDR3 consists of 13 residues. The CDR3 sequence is CATTGTDNQPQHF. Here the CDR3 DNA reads TGTGCCACCACCGGGACAGACAATCAGCCCCAGCATTTT.

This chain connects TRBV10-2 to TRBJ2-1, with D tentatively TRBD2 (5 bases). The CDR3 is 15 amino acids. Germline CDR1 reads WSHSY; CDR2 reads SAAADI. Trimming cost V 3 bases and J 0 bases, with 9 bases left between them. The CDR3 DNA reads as TGCGCCAGCAGTGATAGGACTGCCTCCTACAATGAGCAGTTCTTC. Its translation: CASSDRTASYNEQFF.

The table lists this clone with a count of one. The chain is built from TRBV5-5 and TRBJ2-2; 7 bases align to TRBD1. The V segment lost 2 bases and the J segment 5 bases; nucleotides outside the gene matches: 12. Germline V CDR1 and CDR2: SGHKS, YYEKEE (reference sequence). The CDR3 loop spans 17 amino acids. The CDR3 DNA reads TGTGCCAGCAGCTTTCGATGGGCACAGGGGCGGACCGGGGAGCTGTTTTTT. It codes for CASSFRWAQGRTGELFF.

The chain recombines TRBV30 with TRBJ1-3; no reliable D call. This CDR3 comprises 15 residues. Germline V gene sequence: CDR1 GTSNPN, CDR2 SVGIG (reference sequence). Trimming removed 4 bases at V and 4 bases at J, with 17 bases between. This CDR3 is CAWTAGLSDGNTIYF. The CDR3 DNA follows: TGTGCCTGGACCGCGGGCCTCTCCGACGGAAACACCATATATTTT.

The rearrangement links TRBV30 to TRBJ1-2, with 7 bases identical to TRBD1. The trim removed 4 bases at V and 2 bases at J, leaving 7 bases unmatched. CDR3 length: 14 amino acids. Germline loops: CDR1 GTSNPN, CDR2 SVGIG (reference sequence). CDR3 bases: TGTGCCTGGAAAAAATCACAGGGGAACTATGGCTACACCTTC. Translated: CAWKKSQGNYGYTF.

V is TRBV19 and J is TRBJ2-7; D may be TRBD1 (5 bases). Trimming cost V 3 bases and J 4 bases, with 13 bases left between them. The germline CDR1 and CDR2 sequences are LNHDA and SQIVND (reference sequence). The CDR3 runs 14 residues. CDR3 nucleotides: TGTGCCAGTAGTATGGGCAGGGAAAGATACGAGCAGTACTTC. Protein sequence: CASSMGRERYEQYF.

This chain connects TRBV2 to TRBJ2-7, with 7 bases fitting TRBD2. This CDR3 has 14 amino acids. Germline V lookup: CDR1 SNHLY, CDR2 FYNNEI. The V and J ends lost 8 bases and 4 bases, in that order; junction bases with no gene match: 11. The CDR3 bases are TGTGCCAGCTTGCTGGCGGGAGTACTATACGAGCAGTACTTC. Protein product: CASLLAGVLYEQYF.

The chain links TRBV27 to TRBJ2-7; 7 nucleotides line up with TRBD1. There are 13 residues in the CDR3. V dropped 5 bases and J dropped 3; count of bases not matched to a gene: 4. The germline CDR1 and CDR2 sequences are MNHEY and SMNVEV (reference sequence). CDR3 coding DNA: TGTGCCAGCAGTAGGGACAGTCTCTACGAGCAGTACTTC. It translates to CASSRDSLYEQYF.

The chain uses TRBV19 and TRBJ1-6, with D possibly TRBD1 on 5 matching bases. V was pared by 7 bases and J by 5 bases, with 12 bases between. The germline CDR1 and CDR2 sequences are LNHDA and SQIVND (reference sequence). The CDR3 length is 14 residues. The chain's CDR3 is CASTPREDNSPLHF. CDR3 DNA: TGTGCCAGTACGCCCAGGGAGGATAATTCACCCCTCCACTTT.

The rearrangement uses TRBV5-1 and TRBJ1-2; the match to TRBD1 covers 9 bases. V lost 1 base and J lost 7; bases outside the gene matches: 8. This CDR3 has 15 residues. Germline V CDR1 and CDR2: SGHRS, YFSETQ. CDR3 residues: CASSLTATGGGGYTF. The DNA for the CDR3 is TGCGCCAGCAGCTTGACCGCGACAGGGGGGGGTGGCTACACCTTC.

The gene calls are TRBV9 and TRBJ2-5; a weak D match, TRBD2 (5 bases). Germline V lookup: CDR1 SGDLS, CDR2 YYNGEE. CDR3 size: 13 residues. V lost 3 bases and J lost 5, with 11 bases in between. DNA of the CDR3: TGTGCCAGCAGCGCGGACTTTAGTGAGACCCAGTACTTC. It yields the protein CASSADFSETQYF.

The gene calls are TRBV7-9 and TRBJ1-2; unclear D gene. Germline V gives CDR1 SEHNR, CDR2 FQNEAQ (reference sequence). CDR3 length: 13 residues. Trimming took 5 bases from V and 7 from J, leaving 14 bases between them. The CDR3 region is CASSPGREAGYTF. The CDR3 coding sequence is TGTGCCAGCAGCCCTGGACGGGAGGCTGGCTACACCTTC.